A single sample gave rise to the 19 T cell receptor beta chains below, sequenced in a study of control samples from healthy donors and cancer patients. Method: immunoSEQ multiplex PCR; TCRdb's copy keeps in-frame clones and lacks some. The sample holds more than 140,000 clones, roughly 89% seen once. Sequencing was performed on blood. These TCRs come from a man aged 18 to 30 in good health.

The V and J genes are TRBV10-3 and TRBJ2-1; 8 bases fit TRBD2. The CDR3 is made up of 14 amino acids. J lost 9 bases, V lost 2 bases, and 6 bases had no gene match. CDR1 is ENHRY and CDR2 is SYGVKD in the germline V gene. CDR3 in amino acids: CAISEGRGEIEQFF. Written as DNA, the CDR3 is TGTGCCATCAGTGAGGGGCGGGGGGAGATTGAGCAGTTCTTC.

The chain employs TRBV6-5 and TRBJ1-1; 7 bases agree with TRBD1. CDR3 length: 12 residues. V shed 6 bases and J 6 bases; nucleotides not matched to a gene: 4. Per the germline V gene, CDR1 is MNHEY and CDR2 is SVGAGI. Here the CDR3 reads CASSRGGAEAFF. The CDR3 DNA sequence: TGTGCCAGCAGCAGGGGGGGCGCTGAAGCTTTCTTT.

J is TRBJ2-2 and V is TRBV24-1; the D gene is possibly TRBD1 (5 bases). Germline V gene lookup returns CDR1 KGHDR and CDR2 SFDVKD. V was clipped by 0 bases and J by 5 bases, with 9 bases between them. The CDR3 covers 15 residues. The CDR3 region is CATSDLPAGTGELFF. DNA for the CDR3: TGTGCCACCAGTGATTTGCCCGCAGGGACCGGGGAGCTGTTTTTT.

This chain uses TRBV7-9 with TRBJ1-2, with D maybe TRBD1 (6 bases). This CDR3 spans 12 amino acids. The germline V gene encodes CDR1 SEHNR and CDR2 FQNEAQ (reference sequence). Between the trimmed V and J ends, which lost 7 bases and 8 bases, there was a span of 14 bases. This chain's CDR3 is CASNSGGDGYTF. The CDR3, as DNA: TGTGCCAGCAACAGCGGGGGCGACGGCTACACCTTC. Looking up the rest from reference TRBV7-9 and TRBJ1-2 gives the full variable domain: DTGVSQNPRHKITKRGQNVTFRCDPISEHNRLYWYRQTLGQGPEFLTYFQNEAQLEKSRLLSDRFSAERPKGSFSTLEIQRTEQGDSAMYLCASNSGGDGYTFGSGTRLTVV.

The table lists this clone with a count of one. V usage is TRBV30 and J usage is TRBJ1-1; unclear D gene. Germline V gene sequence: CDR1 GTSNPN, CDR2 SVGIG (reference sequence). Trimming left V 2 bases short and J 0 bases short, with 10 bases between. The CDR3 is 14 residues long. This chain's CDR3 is CAWSPRTVNTEAFF. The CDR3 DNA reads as TGTGCCTGGAGTCCACGGACGGTGAACACTGAAGCTTTCTTT.

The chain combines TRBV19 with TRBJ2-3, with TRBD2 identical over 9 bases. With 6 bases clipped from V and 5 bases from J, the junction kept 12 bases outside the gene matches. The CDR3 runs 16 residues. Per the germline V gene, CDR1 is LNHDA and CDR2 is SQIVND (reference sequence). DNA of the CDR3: TGTGCCAGTAGCCTGAGAGCGGGGGGCGTCGGAGATACGCAGTATTTT. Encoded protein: CASSLRAGGVGDTQYF.

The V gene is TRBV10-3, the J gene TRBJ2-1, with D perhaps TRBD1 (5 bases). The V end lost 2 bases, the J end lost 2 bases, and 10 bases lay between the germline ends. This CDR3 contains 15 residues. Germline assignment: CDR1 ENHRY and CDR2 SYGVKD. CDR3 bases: TGTGCCATCAGTGAGAGACAGAGCACCTACAATGAGCAGTTCTTC. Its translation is CAISERQSTYNEQFF.

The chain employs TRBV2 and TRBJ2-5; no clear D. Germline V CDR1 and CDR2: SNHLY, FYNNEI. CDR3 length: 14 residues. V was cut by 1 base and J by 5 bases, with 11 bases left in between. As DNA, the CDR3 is TGTGCCAGCAGTGAAGGGCCATTACGGGAGACCCAGTACTTC. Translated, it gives CASSEGPLRETQYF. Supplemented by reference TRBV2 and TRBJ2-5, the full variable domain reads EPEVTQTPSHQVTQMGQEVILRCVPISNHLYFYWYRQILGQKVEFLVSFYNNEISEKSEIFDDQFSVERPDGSNFTLKIRSTKLEDSAMYFCASSEGPLRETQYFGPGTRLLVL.

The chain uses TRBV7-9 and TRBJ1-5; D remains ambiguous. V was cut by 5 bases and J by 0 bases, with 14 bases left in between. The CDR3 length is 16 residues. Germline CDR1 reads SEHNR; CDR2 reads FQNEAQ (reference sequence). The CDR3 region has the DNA TGTGCCAGCAGCCCAGGTCCGAGTAATAGCAATCAGCCCCAGCATTTT. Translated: CASSPGPSNSNQPQHF.

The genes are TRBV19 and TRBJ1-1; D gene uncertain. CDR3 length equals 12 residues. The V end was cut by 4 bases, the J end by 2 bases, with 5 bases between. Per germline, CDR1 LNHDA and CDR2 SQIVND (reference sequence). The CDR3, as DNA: TGTGCCAGTAGTAGCAGAAACACTGAAGCTTTCTTT. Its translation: CASSSRNTEAFF.

In DNA, the CDR3 is TGCGCCAGCAGTGATGGGTTAGCGGGGGGGCGGTACACCGGGGAGCTGTTTTTT. It codes for CASSDGLAGGRYTGELFF. The rearrangement uses TRBV10-1 and TRBJ2-2; TRBD2 matches 11 bases. The length of the CDR3 is 18 residues. Germline assignment: CDR1 WNHNN and CDR2 SYGVQD (reference sequence). The V gene end was trimmed by 3 bases and the J gene end by 3 bases; junction bases not matched to a gene: 9.

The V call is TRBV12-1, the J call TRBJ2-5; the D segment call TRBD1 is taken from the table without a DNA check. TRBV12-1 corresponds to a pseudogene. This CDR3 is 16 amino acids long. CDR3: CASSSIGTAKQETQYF. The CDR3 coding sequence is TGTGCCAGCAGCTCGATCGGGACAGCTAAACAAGAGACCCAGTACTTC.

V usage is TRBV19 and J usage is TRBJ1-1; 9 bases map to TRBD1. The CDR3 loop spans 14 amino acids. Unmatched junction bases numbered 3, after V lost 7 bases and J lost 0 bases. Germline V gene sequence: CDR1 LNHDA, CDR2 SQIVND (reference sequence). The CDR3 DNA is TGTGCCAGTACGGGACAGGGCATGAACACTGAAGCTTTCTTT. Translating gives CASTGQGMNTEAFF.

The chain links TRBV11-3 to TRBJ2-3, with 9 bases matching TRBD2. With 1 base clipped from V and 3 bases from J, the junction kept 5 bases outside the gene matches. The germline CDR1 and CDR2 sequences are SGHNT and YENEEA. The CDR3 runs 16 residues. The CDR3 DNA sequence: TGTGCCAGCAGCTTAGGCAGCGGGGGGAAAACAGATACGCAGTATTTT. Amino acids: CASSLGSGGKTDTQYF.

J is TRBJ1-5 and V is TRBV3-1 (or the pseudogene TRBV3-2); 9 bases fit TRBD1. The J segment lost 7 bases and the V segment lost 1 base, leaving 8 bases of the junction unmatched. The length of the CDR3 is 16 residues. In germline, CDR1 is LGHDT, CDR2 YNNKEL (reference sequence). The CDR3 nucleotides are TGTGCCAGCAGCCAAGGGGACAGGGTATCCAAACAGCCCCAGCATTTT. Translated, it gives CASSQGDRVSKQPQHF.

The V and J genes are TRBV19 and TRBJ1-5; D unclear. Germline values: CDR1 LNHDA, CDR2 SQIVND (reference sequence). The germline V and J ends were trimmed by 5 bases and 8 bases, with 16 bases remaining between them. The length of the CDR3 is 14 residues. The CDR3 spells CASSVSLSLEPQHF. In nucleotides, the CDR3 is TGTGCCAGTAGTGTCAGTTTATCTTTGGAGCCCCAGCATTTT.

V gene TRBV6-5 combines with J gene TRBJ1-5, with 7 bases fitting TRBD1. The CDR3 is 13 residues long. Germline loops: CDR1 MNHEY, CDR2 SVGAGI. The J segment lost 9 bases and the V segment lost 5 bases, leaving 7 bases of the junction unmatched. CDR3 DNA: TGTGCCAGCAGTCCACAGGGGCATAGGCCCCAGCATTTT. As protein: CASSPQGHRPQHF.

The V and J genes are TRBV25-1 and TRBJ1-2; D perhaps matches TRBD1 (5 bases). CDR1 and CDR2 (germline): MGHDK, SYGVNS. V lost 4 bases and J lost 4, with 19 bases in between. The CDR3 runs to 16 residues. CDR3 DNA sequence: TGTGCCAGCAGTGCCCGAATGGGGCAGGGTGGCTATGGCTACACCTTC. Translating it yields CASSARMGQGGYGYTF.

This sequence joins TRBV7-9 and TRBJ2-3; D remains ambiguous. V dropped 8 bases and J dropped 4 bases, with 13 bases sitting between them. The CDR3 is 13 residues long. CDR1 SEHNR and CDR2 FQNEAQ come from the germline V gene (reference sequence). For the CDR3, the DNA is TGTGCCAGCGGATTCCCCTTGCCAGATACGCAGTATTTT. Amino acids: CASGFPLPDTQYF.